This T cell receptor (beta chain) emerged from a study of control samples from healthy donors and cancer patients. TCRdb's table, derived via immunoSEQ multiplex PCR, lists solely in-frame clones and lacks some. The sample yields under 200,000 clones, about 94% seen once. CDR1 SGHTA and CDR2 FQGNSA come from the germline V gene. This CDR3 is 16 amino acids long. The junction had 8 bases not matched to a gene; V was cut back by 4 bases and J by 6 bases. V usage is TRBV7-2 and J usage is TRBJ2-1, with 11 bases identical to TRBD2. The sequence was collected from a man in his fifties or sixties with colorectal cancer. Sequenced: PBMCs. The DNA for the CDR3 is TGTGCCAGCAGCTCCACCGGGACTAGCGGTGGCAATGAGCAGTTCTTC. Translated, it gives CASSSTGTSGGNEQFF.